This T cell receptor beta chain was found in a study of CD8 T cells in ankylosing spondylitis. Study results and limitations: Some motif variants were previously reported in reactive arthritis synovial fluid and blood. Significantly higher representation of disease-linked clones was reported for matched ankylosing spondylitis synovial fluid. Disease-linked clones bore a CD8+ phenotype, appearing relatively rarely in peripheral blood. A TCR beta motif of fewer than ten highly homologous variants seemed to mark ankylosing spondylitis blood.

A word on this clonotype: The target antigen is unknown.

V lost 5 bases to trimming and J lost 3 bases, with 11 bases between them. The CDR3 contains 13 residues. Germline V gene data show CDR1 as SEHNR and CDR2 as FQNEAQ (reference sequence). MiXCR was run by TCRdb on the 5' RACE reads, yielding one entry per CDR3 protein. The profile shows fewer than 250,000 distinct CDR3 sequences, approximately 20% of them singletons. The sample consisted of blood, either unsorted or a sorted T cell fraction (not recorded which). The receptor's source is a male donor with ankylosing spondylitis. V is TRBV7-9 and J is TRBJ2-7, with D hard to call. The CDR3 spells CASSPDGYYEQYF. Here the CDR3 DNA reads TGTGCCAGCAGCCCGGACGGGTACTACGAGCAGTACTTC.